The clone carrying this TCR beta chain appeared once. V shed 2 bases, J shed 8 bases, and the junction held 3 bases outside the gene matches. CDR1 is SGHKS, CDR2 YYEKEE, per germline (reference sequence). The CDR3 totals 12 residues. Measured with immunoSEQ multiplex PCR; TCRdb has only the in-frame clones, and not every one. The sample includes about 130,000 clones, about 76% of them seen just once. The data were taken from a study of blood T cell repertoires in COVID-19. Sequenced sample: peripheral blood. The chain carries TRBV5-5 and TRBJ1-2; TRBD1 agrees at 7 bases. The source of this sequence is a woman aged 70-85 years with COVID-19, enrolled during active disease. DNA of the CDR3: TGTGCCAGCAGCTTCAGACAGGGAGGCTACACCTTC. Its protein is CASSFRQGGYTF.